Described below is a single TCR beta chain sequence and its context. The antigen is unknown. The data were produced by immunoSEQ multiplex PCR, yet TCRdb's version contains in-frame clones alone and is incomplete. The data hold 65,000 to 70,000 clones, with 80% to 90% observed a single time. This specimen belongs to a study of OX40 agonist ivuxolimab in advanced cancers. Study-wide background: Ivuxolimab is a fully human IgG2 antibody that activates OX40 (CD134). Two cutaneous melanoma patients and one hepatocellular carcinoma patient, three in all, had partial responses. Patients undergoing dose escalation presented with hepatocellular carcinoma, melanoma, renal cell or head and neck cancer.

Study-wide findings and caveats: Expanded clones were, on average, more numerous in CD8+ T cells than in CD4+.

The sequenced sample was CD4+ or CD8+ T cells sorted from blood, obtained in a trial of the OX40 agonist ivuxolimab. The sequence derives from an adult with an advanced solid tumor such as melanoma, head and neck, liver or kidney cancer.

The CDR3 region has the DNA TGTGCCAGCAGCTTATATCAGGGAACCTACGAGCAGTACTTC. As protein: CASSLYQGTYEQYF. The chain joins TRBV11-2 to TRBJ2-7; D may be TRBD1 (5 bases). CDR3 length: 14 residues. CDR1 is SGHAT, CDR2 FQNNGV, per germline. V shed 2 bases and J shed 2 bases, with 10 bases lying between them.